The 21 T cell receptor beta chains presented below share a single source sample, sequenced in a study of control samples from healthy donors and cancer patients. Assay used: immunoSEQ multiplex PCR; TCRdb lists only in-frame clones, some missing. Of about 220,000 clones listed, around 94% are singletons. Sample: blood. These receptors were collected from a man aged 45-60 years in good health.

This clone turned up a few times. The V call is TRBV29-1, the J call TRBJ2-7; TRBD1 matches 7 bases. V trimming: 6 bases; J trimming: 3 bases; junction bases outside the gene matches: 8. Germline-derived CDR1 and CDR2 are SQVTM and ANQGSEA. CDR3 length: 13 amino acids. CDR3 sequence reads: CSVFTGDNYEQYF. The CDR3 region has the DNA TGCAGCGTCTTTACAGGGGACAACTACGAGCAGTACTTC.

The chain is built from TRBV19 and TRBJ2-7; a weak D match, TRBD2 (6 bases). This CDR3 spans 14 amino acids. Germline V gene lookup returns CDR1 LNHDA and CDR2 SQIVND (reference sequence). The V gene lost 3 bases and the J gene lost 4 bases, with 13 bases spanning the gap. In DNA form, the CDR3 reads TGTGCCAGTAGTATCGGGAGTTATTCATACGAGCAGTACGTC. The encoded protein is CASSIGSYSYEQYV.

The genes are TRBV5-1 and TRBJ2-1; D unresolved. The CDR3 length is 15 residues. CDR1 is SGHRS, CDR2 YFSETQ, per germline. The germline V and J ends were trimmed by 2 bases and 3 bases, with 12 bases remaining between them. The CDR3 protein is CASSFDLLDYNEQFF. DNA of the CDR3: TGCGCCAGCAGCTTCGACCTACTTGACTACAATGAGCAGTTCTTC.

The chain employs TRBV3-1 (or the pseudogene TRBV3-2) and TRBJ2-3; 9 bases align to TRBD2. With 2 bases clipped from V and 3 bases from J, the junction kept 6 bases outside the gene matches. This CDR3 is built from 16 residues. Germline loops: CDR1 LGHDT, CDR2 YNNKEL (reference sequence). CDR3 in amino acids: CASSQTRGGLTDTQYF. The CDR3 DNA reads TGTGCCAGCAGCCAAACGCGGGGGGGCCTTACAGATACGCAGTATTTT.

This chain links TRBV5-1 with TRBJ1-2; a weak D match, TRBD1 (5 bases). The CDR3 is 13 amino acids. Germline assignment: CDR1 SGHRS and CDR2 YFSETQ. Trimming pared 4 bases from V and 3 bases from J, leaving 10 bases between. The chain's CDR3 is CASSPGSDYGYTF. DNA for the CDR3: TGCGCCAGCAGCCCAGGGTCTGACTATGGCTACACCTTC.

The chain links TRBV28 to TRBJ2-1; a weak D match, TRBD2 (7 bases). The CDR3 sequence is 18 residues long. The germline gives CDR1 MDHEN, CDR2 SYDVKM. V lost 7 bases to trimming and J lost 4 bases, with 26 bases between them. The CDR3 nucleotides read TGTGCCAGCAACGTAGGGGGGGCAGAAACAGCAATTTACAATGAGCAGTTCTTC. Translation: CASNVGGAETAIYNEQFF.

V and J are TRBV7-9 and TRBJ1-3; D is perhaps TRBD1 (5 bases). V shed 6 bases and J shed 7 bases, with 13 bases lying between them. Germline values: CDR1 SEHNR, CDR2 FQNEAQ (reference sequence). This CDR3 region has 13 residues. CDR3 in amino acids: CASSQQALNTIYF. The CDR3 region has the DNA TGTGCCAGCAGTCAACAGGCATTGAACACCATATATTTT. Using reference TRBV7-9 and TRBJ1-3 for the parts outside the CDR3, the full variable domain is DTGVSQNPRHKITKRGQNVTFRCDPISEHNRLYWYRQTLGQGPEFLTYFQNEAQLEKSRLLSDRFSAERPKGSFSTLEIQRTEQGDSAMYLCASSQQALNTIYFGEGSWLTVV.

The J gene is TRBJ2-5, the V gene TRBV5-6; D is uncertain. The V gene's germline CDR1 is SGHDT and CDR2 YYEEEE. The CDR3 totals 13 residues. The V end lost 4 bases, the J end lost 2 bases, and 9 bases lay between the germline ends. In nucleotides, the CDR3 is TGTGCCAGCAGCCCCTGGGTGCAAGAGACCCAGTACTTC. This sequence encodes CASSPWVQETQYF.

The rearrangement uses TRBV28 and TRBJ2-5, with 7 bases lining up with TRBD2. The CDR3 is made up of 14 amino acids. The V segment lost 2 bases and the J segment 5 bases; nucleotides outside the gene matches: 5. Per the germline V gene, CDR1 is MDHEN and CDR2 is SYDVKM. The CDR3 coding sequence is TGTGCCAGCAGTTTAGCGGGAGTCAGTGAGACCCAGTACTTC. Encoded protein: CASSLAGVSETQYF.

The chain's CDR3 is CASSPLSGNTEAFF. The CDR3 DNA is TGTGCCAGCAGCCCGTTGAGCGGGAACACTGAAGCTTTCTTT. This chain connects TRBV11-2 to TRBJ1-1; D is ambiguous. The V and J ends lost 5 bases and 1 base respectively, with 11 bases between them. This CDR3 has 14 amino acids. Germline CDR1 SGHAT, CDR2 FQNNGV. Full variable domain (missing parts from reference TRBV11-2 and TRBJ1-1): EAGVAQSPRYKIIEKRQSVAFWCNPISGHATLYWYQQILGQGPKLLIQFQNNGVVDDSQLPKDRFSAERLKGVDSTLKIQPAKLEDSAVYLCASSPLSGNTEAFFGQGTRLTVV.

The V call is TRBV27, the J call TRBJ2-2; the match to TRBD2 covers 12 bases. CDR1 MNHEY and CDR2 SMNVEV come from the germline V gene (reference sequence). The CDR3 spans 14 residues. V dropped 6 bases and J dropped 8; count of bases not matched to a gene: 4. CDR3 DNA: TGTGCCAGCAGACTAGCGGGGGGCCGTGGGGAGCTGTTTTTT. The encoded protein is CASRLAGGRGELFF.

The J gene is TRBJ1-1, the V gene TRBV10-3, with 7 bases matching TRBD1. Germline loops: CDR1 ENHRY, CDR2 SYGVKD. The CDR3 extends over 13 amino acids. V lost 4 bases to trimming and J lost 3 bases; unmatched junction nucleotides: 2. CDR3 bases: TGTGCCATCAGTGGACAGGGATACACTGAAGCTTTCTTT. Its protein product is CAISGQGYTEAFF.

This clone was observed a single time. This sequence joins TRBV24-1 and TRBJ2-1; the D gene could be TRBD1 or TRBD2 (5 bases each). V lost 3 bases, J lost 8 bases, and 19 bases lay in between. The CDR3 runs to 16 residues. CDR1 is KGHDR, CDR2 SFDVKD, per germline. Here the CDR3 reads CATSDPSGGTHYEQFF. For the CDR3, the DNA is TGTGCCACCAGTGATCCGTCGGGTGGGACCCACTATGAGCAGTTCTTC.

The chain couples TRBV7-2 to TRBJ1-2, with 9 bases lining up with TRBD1. The junction had 8 bases not matched to a gene; V was cut back by 5 bases and J by 4 bases. The germline CDR1 and CDR2 sequences are SGHTA and FQGNSA. This CDR3 spans 15 amino acids. CDR3 in amino acids: CASSVRQGGPYGYTF. CDR3 nucleotides: TGTGCCAGCAGCGTTCGACAGGGGGGACCCTATGGCTACACCTTC.

The chain employs TRBV9 and TRBJ1-4; weak D call: TRBD1 (5 bases). Germline V gene lookup returns CDR1 SGDLS and CDR2 YYNGEE. V lost 5 bases to trimming and J lost 0 bases, with 8 bases between them. The CDR3 has 14 amino acids. CDR3 sequence (DNA): TGTGCCAGCAGTTTGGGGGCAACTAATGAAAAACTGTTTTTT. Its translation is CASSLGATNEKLFF. The full variable domain, its missing parts supplied by reference TRBV9 and TRBJ1-4, is DSGVTQTPKHLITATGQRVTLRCSPRSGDLSVYWYQQSLDQGLQFLIQYYNGEERAKGNILERFSAQQFPDLHSELNLSSLELGDSALYFCASSLGATNEKLFFGSGTQLSVL.

This clone was found a few times. The gene calls are TRBV5-5 and TRBJ2-3; D is perhaps TRBD1 (6 bases). V lost 2 bases to trimming and J lost 2 bases, with 9 bases between them. The CDR3 contains 14 residues. Germline-derived CDR1 and CDR2 are SGHKS and YYEKEE (reference sequence). As DNA, the CDR3 is TGTGCCAGCAGCTTAGGGGGAATCACAGATACGCAGTATTTT. Protein: CASSLGGITDTQYF.

This chain connects TRBV10-3 to TRBJ2-1; D uncertain. V was trimmed by 7 bases and J by 5 bases, leaving 6 bases between them. The CDR3 length is 11 residues. Germline V CDR1 and CDR2: ENHRY, SYGVKD. For the CDR3, the DNA is TGTGCCATCAACAAGGACAATGAGCAGTTCTTC. The encoded protein is CAINKDNEQFF.

V and J are TRBV5-6 and TRBJ1-5; 7 positions match TRBD1. CDR3 length: 16 residues. Trimming took 2 bases from V and 0 from J; bases not matched to a gene: 5. The germline gives CDR1 SGHDT, CDR2 YYEEEE. The DNA for the CDR3 is TGTGCCAGCAGCTTCTGGACAGGATATAGCAATCAGCCCCAGCATTTT. Its translation: CASSFWTGYSNQPQHF.

This clone was recorded only once. V is TRBV28 and J is TRBJ1-2, with D possibly being TRBD1 (6 bases). V lost 7 bases, J lost 4 bases, and 10 bases lay in between. Germline V lookup: CDR1 MDHEN, CDR2 SYDVKM. The CDR3 covers 12 residues. The CDR3 DNA follows: TGTGCCAGCACCCTGACAGGCTATGGCTACACCTTC. This gives the protein CASTLTGYGYTF.

The chain links TRBV20-1 to TRBJ2-1; D might be TRBD1 or TRBD2, each matching 6 bases. Germline V lookup: CDR1 DFQATT, CDR2 SNEGSKA (reference sequence). The CDR3 consists of 14 residues. V was cut by 3 bases and J by 2 bases, with 11 bases left in between. CDR3 residues: CSASGGTPYNEQFF. DNA of the CDR3: TGCAGTGCTAGTGGAGGGACACCCTACAATGAGCAGTTCTTC.

This clone was picked up a small number of times. CDR3 sequence: CASTPGGLTEAFF. The CDR3 DNA is TGTGCCAGCACCCCCGGGGGCCTCACTGAAGCTTTCTTT. This chain joins TRBV7-2 and TRBJ1-1, with D tentatively TRBD1 (6 bases). The CDR3 sequence is 13 residues long. The germline V gene has CDR1 SGHTA and CDR2 FQGNSA. The germline V and J ends were trimmed by 7 bases and 4 bases, with 13 bases remaining between them.